These 23 T cell receptor beta chains originate from one sample sequenced in a study of T cell responses to AZD1222 COVID-19 vaccine. Assay: immunoSEQ multiplex PCR; the TCRdb copy retains only in-frame clones and omits some. The sample gives tens of thousands of clones, 70% to 90% of which show up once; approximately 4.5% is in the top ten. Sequences were derived from peripheral blood, sampled on day 0 of MenACWY control vaccination. These receptors were collected from an adult in good health.

V usage is TRBV28 and J usage is TRBJ1-2; no reliable D call. The CDR3 sequence is 11 residues long. Germline values: CDR1 MDHEN, CDR2 SYDVKM. Trimming pared 6 bases from V and 4 bases from J, leaving 6 bases between. The CDR3 loop reads CASSQTYGYTF. In DNA, the CDR3 is TGTGCCAGCAGCCAGACCTATGGCTACACCTTC.

This chain uses TRBV20-1 with TRBJ1-5; D is ambiguous. V lost 3 bases to trimming and J lost 6 bases, with 12 bases between them. From germline, CDR1 is DFQATT and CDR2 SNEGSKA (reference sequence). The CDR3 is 13 amino acids. CDR3: CSASWVASQPQHF. The CDR3 DNA reads as TGCAGTGCTAGTTGGGTCGCCTCTCAGCCCCAGCATTTT.

The chain recombines TRBV9 with TRBJ1-3; possibly TRBD1 for D (5 bases). The germline V gene encodes CDR1 SGDLS and CDR2 YYNGEE. Deletions cut 0 bases from V and 0 bases from J, with 10 bases between. There are 16 residues in the CDR3. CDR3 sequence (DNA): TGTGCCAGCAGCGTAGGGGGGGGAGCCTCTGGAAACACCATATATTTT. Translation gives CASSVGGGASGNTIYF.

The chain links TRBV4-1 to TRBJ1-2, with D possibly being TRBD1 (5 bases). Per germline, CDR1 MGHRA and CDR2 YSYEKL. The length of the CDR3 is 16 residues. Trimming cost V 3 bases and J 0 bases, with 14 bases left between them. CDR3 DNA sequence: TGCGCCAGCAGCCATCCCCCAGGGACCTCTAACTATGGCTACACCTTC. Translation: CASSHPPGTSNYGYTF.

This chain uses TRBV12-3 or TRBV12-4 with TRBJ1-2; D not certain. The CDR3 extends over 13 amino acids. Trimming removed 5 bases at V and 5 bases at J, with 12 bases between. The CDR3 DNA sequence: TGTGCCAGCAGTGCGCTCGAGGGATATGGCTACACCTTC. The encoded protein is CASSALEGYGYTF.

This rearrangement joins TRBV9 to TRBJ2-1; 14 bases are a match to TRBD2. The CDR3 spans 15 residues. The J segment lost 7 bases and the V segment lost 3 bases, leaving 3 bases of the junction unmatched. Looked up from germline, CDR1 is SGDLS and CDR2 is YYNGEE. The CDR3 here is CASSGGLAGVNEQFF. CDR3 nucleotides: TGTGCCAGCAGCGGGGGACTAGCGGGAGTTAATGAGCAGTTCTTC. Combining the CDR3 with reference TRBV9 and TRBJ2-1 gives the whole variable domain DSGVTQTPKHLITATGQRVTLRCSPRSGDLSVYWYQQSLDQGLQFLIQYYNGEERAKGNILERFSAQQFPDLHSELNLSSLELGDSALYFCASSGGLAGVNEQFFGPGTRLTVL.

The chain is built from TRBV11-3 and TRBJ2-2; D is perhaps TRBD1 (5 bases). Trimming left V 3 bases short and J 3 bases short, with 11 bases between. The CDR3 has 15 amino acids. Germline CDR1 is SGHNT and CDR2 is YENEEA. Here the CDR3 DNA reads TGTGCCAGCAGCTTCCCAAGGGGCCACACCGGGGAGCTGTTTTTT. Protein product: CASSFPRGHTGELFF.

This clone was found once. The chain couples TRBV20-1 to TRBJ1-1; TRBD1 might be the D (5 bases). The CDR3 spans 11 residues. Trimming left V 5 bases short and J 4 bases short, with 8 bases between. Germline CDR1 DFQATT, CDR2 SNEGSKA (reference sequence). CDR3 sequence reads: CSALTATEAFF. Written as DNA, the CDR3 is TGCAGTGCTCTGACAGCCACTGAAGCTTTCTTT.

Only one count was recorded for this clone. The chain links TRBV7-2 to TRBJ2-2; 10 nucleotides match TRBD2. Germline trimming cut 6 bases from V and 7 bases from J; bases unmatched to any gene: 11. Per germline, CDR1 SGHTA and CDR2 FQGNSA. This CDR3 is 16 amino acids long. CDR3: CASRRGLAGAGGELFF. CDR3 DNA sequence: TGTGCCAGCAGGAGGGGGCTAGCGGGAGCTGGCGGGGAGCTGTTTTTT.

This chain uses TRBV29-1 with TRBJ1-2; D is undetermined. In germline, CDR1 is SQVTM, CDR2 ANQGSEA. The CDR3 has 12 amino acids. Between the trimmed V and J ends, which lost 4 bases and 3 bases, there was a span of 9 bases. CDR3 sequence reads: CSVGTRYYGYTF. In DNA, the CDR3 is TGCAGCGTTGGTACCCGTTACTATGGCTACACCTTC. The full variable domain, completed using reference TRBV29-1 and TRBJ1-2, is SAVISQKPSRDICQRGTSLTIQCQVDSQVTMMFWYRQQPGQSLTLIATANQGSEATYESGFVIDKFPISRPNLTFSTLTVSNMSPEDSSIYLCSVGTRYYGYTFGSGTRLTVV.

Here the CDR3 DNA reads TGTGCCAGCAGCCCAGCAGGTCCGATGGCTAATGAAAAACTGTTTTTT. Protein sequence: CASSPAGPMANEKLFF. J is TRBJ1-4 and V is TRBV6-6; D is unresolved. Germline V gives CDR1 MNHNY, CDR2 SVGAGI (reference sequence). The CDR3 totals 16 residues. The V end was cut by 6 bases, the J end by 3 bases, with 17 bases between.

J is TRBJ2-7 and V is TRBV7-8, with D tentatively TRBD2 (5 bases). Germline values: CDR1 SGHVS, CDR2 FQNEAQ. CDR3 length: 12 residues. The V and J ends lost 5 bases and 4 bases respectively, with 9 bases between them. The CDR3 DNA reads as TGTGCCAGCAGCGAAGGCGGGTACGAGCAGTACTTC. Amino acids: CASSEGGYEQYF.

This sequence joins TRBV6-2 or TRBV6-3 and TRBJ2-7, with D uncertain. The CDR3 extends over 14 amino acids. V was trimmed by 5 bases and J by 5 bases, leaving 16 bases between them. The germline V gene has CDR1 MNHEY and CDR2 SVGEGT. In nucleotides, the CDR3 is TGTGCCAGCAGTGACATCGGTGAGTTCCACGAGCAGTACTTC. It is translated as CASSDIGEFHEQYF.

V gene TRBV10-1 combines with J gene TRBJ2-3; D unclear. This CDR3 has 11 amino acids. Germline CDR1 and CDR2: WNHNN and SYGVQD (reference sequence). Trimming left V 2 bases short and J 11 bases short, with 8 bases between. The CDR3 protein is CASSEDRVQYF. CDR3 nucleotide sequence: TGCGCCAGCAGTGAGGATCGGGTGCAGTATTTT.

This clone was counted between two and nine times. The J gene is TRBJ1-2, the V gene TRBV29-1, with 9 bases matching TRBD1. The CDR3 length is 15 residues. Germline loops: CDR1 SQVTM, CDR2 ANQGSEA. Unmatched junction bases numbered 12, after V lost 6 bases and J lost 4 bases. The CDR3 bases are TGCAGCGTGGTCGTCCCGGGACAGGGAACCTATGGCTACACCTTC. This gives the protein CSVVVPGQGTYGYTF. The complete variable domain, with remaining parts taken from reference TRBV29-1 and TRBJ1-2, reads SAVISQKPSRDICQRGTSLTIQCQVDSQVTMMFWYRQQPGQSLTLIATANQGSEATYESGFVIDKFPISRPNLTFSTLTVSNMSPEDSSIYLCSVVVPGQGTYGYTFGSGTRLTVV.

This rearrangement joins TRBV5-1 to TRBJ1-1; 7 bases are shared with TRBD1. The CDR3 has 16 amino acids. Germline CDR1 reads SGHRS; CDR2 reads YFSETQ. Trimming took 0 bases from V and 5 from J; bases not matched to a gene: 10. CDR3 sequence: CASSLAPGGERTEAFF. CDR3 bases: TGCGCCAGCAGCTTGGCCCCAGGGGGGGAAAGAACTGAAGCTTTCTTT.

The V and J genes are TRBV29-1 and TRBJ1-3, with TRBD1 matching over 7 bases. The CDR3 loop spans 12 amino acids. Germline CDR1 and CDR2: SQVTM and ANQGSEA. V lost 6 bases, J lost 4 bases, and 3 bases stayed unmatched. The CDR3 reads CSVGDSGNTIYF. In DNA form, the CDR3 reads TGCAGCGTGGGGGACAGCGGAAACACCATATATTTT.

The rearrangement joins TRBV5-1 to TRBJ2-3; D not certain. V lost 0 bases to trimming and J lost 0 bases, with 11 bases between them. Germline V gene data show CDR1 as SGHRS and CDR2 as YFSETQ. CDR3 size: 16 residues. The CDR3 bases are TGCGCCAGCAGCTTGGCGGCGGACCCTAGCACAGATACGCAGTATTTT. It specifies CASSLAADPSTDTQYF.

The V and J genes are TRBV25-1 and TRBJ2-1, with D unclear. The CDR3 is 13 amino acids. The germline CDR1 and CDR2 sequences are MGHDK and SYGVNS. Trimming shortened V by 8 bases and J by 0 bases, and 8 bases separated the two germline ends. The CDR3 bases are TGTGCCAGCTGCGAGAGCTCCTACAATGAGCAGTTCTTC. Its protein is CASCESSYNEQFF.

This chain connects TRBV4-3 to TRBJ2-2; 11 nucleotides line up with TRBD2. There are 19 residues in the CDR3. Germline CDR1 LGHNA, CDR2 YSLEER. V gave up 4 bases and J gave up 3 bases; unmatched junction bases: 13. The CDR3 DNA reads as TGCGCCAGCAGCCCCAGTCTACTAGCGGGAGCTGCCGACACCGGGGAGCTGTTTTTT. Protein product: CASSPSLLAGAADTGELFF.

A single count supports this clone. The chain carries TRBV18 and TRBJ2-7; D assignment may be TRBD1 or TRBD2 (6 bases each). V was trimmed by 2 bases and J by 2 bases, leaving 25 bases between them. This CDR3 contains 19 residues. The germline gives CDR1 KGHSH, CDR2 LQKENI. Here the CDR3 reads CASSPGRIDGGARAYEQYF. CDR3 DNA sequence: TGTGCCAGCTCACCAGGTCGCATTGACGGGGGCGCAAGGGCCTACGAGCAGTACTTC.

V is TRBV4-1 and J is TRBJ2-1, with no clear D. This CDR3 region has 13 residues. The germline V and J ends were trimmed by 1 base and 7 bases, with 8 bases remaining between them. The germline gives CDR1 MGHRA, CDR2 YSYEKL. The CDR3 DNA reads as TGCGCCAGCAGCCAAGTAAGCAGTAATGAGCAGTTCTTC. Protein: CASSQVSSNEQFF.

The chain combines TRBV10-2 with TRBJ2-7; TRBD2 aligns across 11 bases. Germline V gene sequence: CDR1 WSHSY, CDR2 SAAADI. V was pared by 6 bases and J by 3 bases, with 4 bases of the junction left unmatched. This CDR3 has 14 amino acids. CDR3 amino acids: CASRGGLADYEQYF. The CDR3 bases are TGCGCCAGCAGGGGGGGACTAGCGGACTACGAGCAGTACTTC.